What follows is one T cell receptor beta chain and its context. This record belongs to a study of shared clonotypes between healthy human individuals. Profiled with immunoSEQ multiplex PCR; TCRdb holds only in-frame clones, not every one. The sample records approximately 980,000 clones, over 75% being singletons. The CDR3 covers 17 residues. Germline assignment: CDR1 SGHTA and CDR2 FQGNSA. V was shortened by 2 bases and J by 1 base, with 16 bases between the two germline ends. The sequencing input was memory CD4+ T cells sorted from blood. Subset denoted: CD45RA-negative fraction. The chain employs TRBV7-2 and TRBJ2-3, with D tentatively TRBD2 (7 bases). This clonotype was obtained from a young man in good health. The CDR3: CASSLRFTGGRTDTQYF. CDR3 bases: TGTGCCAGCAGCTTAAGGTTTACGGGGGGCCGCACAGATACGCAGTATTTT.